Presented here are 28 T cell receptor beta chains from one specimen sequenced in a study of cytomegalovirus exposure and HLA in healthy donors. Primers: 60 Vbeta forward and 13 Jbeta reverse. Assay: immunoSEQ multiplex PCR; the TCRdb copy retains only in-frame clones and omits some. This sample carries a few hundred thousand clones, 75% to 90% of them seen once, and the ten largest clones take over 0.3%. The sequencing input was PBMCs. The source is a girl aged 2 to 10 in good health and CMV-seronegative.

The chain employs TRBV7-2 and TRBJ1-1, with D possibly being TRBD1 (6 bases). Trimming stripped 11 bases from V and 5 bases from J, with 12 bases between. This CDR3 has 11 residues. Germline V CDR1 and CDR2: SGHTA, FQGNSA. The CDR3 reads CAVLRGTEAFF. The DNA for the CDR3 is TGTGCCGTACTAAGGGGGACTGAAGCTTTCTTT.

The chain combines TRBV11-3 with TRBJ2-3; 10 bases match TRBD2. This CDR3 region has 19 residues. V was clipped by 2 bases and J by 0 bases; unmatched bases: 11. Germline V CDR1 and CDR2: SGHNT, YENEEA. The CDR3, as DNA: TGTGCCAGCAGCTTAAGTCTAGCGGGGGATAGTCGGAGCACAGATACGCAGTATTTT. This gives the protein CASSLSLAGDSRSTDTQYF.

The chain recombines TRBV11-1 with TRBJ2-7, with D possibly TRBD2 on 5 matching bases. The CDR3 is 15 residues long. Trimming pared 5 bases from V and 0 bases from J, leaving 14 bases between. Germline-derived CDR1 and CDR2 are SGHAT and FQDESV (reference sequence). The CDR3 loop reads CASSRRASSSYEQYF. In DNA form, the CDR3 reads TGTGCCAGCAGCCGGCGGGCCTCTTCCTCCTACGAGCAGTACTTC.

This chain links TRBV14 with TRBJ1-3; D uncertain. This CDR3 region has 14 residues. Germline loops: CDR1 SGHDN, CDR2 FVKESK. V was shortened by 4 bases and J by 4 bases, with 11 bases between the two germline ends. The CDR3 loop is CASSRQFTGNTIYF. As DNA, the CDR3 is TGTGCCAGCAGCCGTCAGTTTACAGGAAACACCATATATTTT.

This chain uses TRBV7-3 with TRBJ2-2; D gene uncertain. Deletions cut 2 bases from V and 6 bases from J, with 4 bases between. There are 12 residues in the CDR3. Germline CDR1 reads SGHTA; CDR2 reads FQGTGA. CDR3 region: CASSLGSGELFF. CDR3 coding DNA: TGTGCCAGCAGCTTAGGCTCCGGGGAGCTGTTTTTT.

The CDR3 sequence: CSVDDGVNTEAFF. CDR3 in DNA: TGCAGCGTTGATGACGGAGTGAACACTGAAGCTTTCTTT. V gene TRBV29-1 combines with J gene TRBJ1-1; D gene unclear. CDR1 SQVTM and CDR2 ANQGSEA come from the germline V gene. The V gene lost 3 bases and the J gene lost 0 bases, with 8 bases spanning the gap. The CDR3 extends over 13 amino acids.

This clone has just one count. The genes are TRBV9 and TRBJ2-1; tentative D call: TRBD1 (5 bases). CDR1 is SGDLS and CDR2 is YYNGEE in the germline V gene. Deletions cut 1 base from V and 8 bases from J, with 13 bases between. The CDR3 has 14 amino acids. The CDR3 region has the DNA TGTGCCAGCAGCGTACGCCCGCTAGGGGATGAGCAGTTCTTC. Translation gives CASSVRPLGDEQFF.

This clone was seen only once. Other DNA sequences in the same sample also yield this CDR3. The chain links TRBV2 to TRBJ1-1; the D gene is possibly TRBD1 (5 bases). The CDR3 is 13 amino acids. The V gene's germline CDR1 is SNHLY and CDR2 FYNNEI. V gave up 4 bases and J gave up 1 base, with 7 bases separating them. CDR3 sequence: CASSVGQNTEAFF. CDR3 DNA sequence: TGTGCCAGCAGTGTGGGGCAGAACACTGAAGCTTTCTTT. Supplemented by reference TRBV2 and TRBJ1-1, the full variable domain reads EPEVTQTPSHQVTQMGQEVILRCVPISNHLYFYWYRQILGQKVEFLVSFYNNEISEKSEIFDDQFSVERPDGSNFTLKIRSTKLEDSAMYFCASSVGQNTEAFFGQGTRLTVV.

As concerns this clone: As the CDR3 is not closed by the conserved phenylalanine or tryptophan, this likely results from a read error. The DNA is left out, because the CDR3 cannot be placed on it with certainty; the CDR3 is given as TCRdb lists it. The CDR3 region is CASVLAGGQRVN. The rearrangement links TRBV7-2 to TRBJ2-7; the table's TRBD2 call for D was not verified on the DNA. Germline lookup yields CDR1 SGHTA and CDR2 FQGNSA. Inclusive of both ends, the CDR3 amounts to 12 amino acids.

The V and J genes are TRBV2 and TRBJ2-7, with 9 bases lining up with TRBD2. This CDR3 is built from 15 residues. Germline V CDR1 and CDR2: SNHLY, FYNNEI. V trimming: 4 bases; J trimming: 0 bases; junction bases outside the gene matches: 4. CDR3 in DNA: TGTGCCAGCAGTGTAAGCGGGGGGCCCTCCTACGAGCAGTACTTC. Translating it yields CASSVSGGPSYEQYF.

The chain has TRBV19 and TRBJ2-5; the match to TRBD1 covers 8 bases. V was pared by 4 bases and J by 5 bases, with 12 bases of the junction left unmatched. Germline CDR1 reads LNHDA; CDR2 reads SQIVND (reference sequence). CDR3 length: 16 amino acids. CDR3 in DNA: TGTGCCAGTAGTAACCAGGGGGCAGTGGCAGGGGAGACCCAGTACTTC. As protein: CASSNQGAVAGETQYF.

V and J are TRBV10-3 and TRBJ2-7, with 10 bases identical to TRBD1. This CDR3 is built from 15 residues. V was clipped by 0 bases and J by 4 bases; unmatched bases: 3. Germline values: CDR1 ENHRY, CDR2 SYGVKD. The DNA of the CDR3 is TGTGCCATCAGTGAGTCGGACAGGGGGATTTACGAGCAGTACTTC. Amino acids: CAISESDRGIYEQYF.

CDR3 loop: CASSLAGDSYEQYF. The CDR3 DNA reads TGTGCCAGTAGTTTGGCGGGGGATTCCTACGAGCAGTACTTC. This rearrangement joins TRBV19 to TRBJ2-7; 7 nucleotides align to TRBD2. The germline V gene encodes CDR1 LNHDA and CDR2 SQIVND (reference sequence). V dropped 5 bases and J dropped 1; count of bases not matched to a gene: 5. The CDR3 spans 14 residues.

The chain recombines TRBV6-5 with TRBJ1-2, with D maybe TRBD1 (6 bases). The length of the CDR3 is 14 residues. The germline V and J ends were trimmed by 6 bases and 5 bases, with 16 bases remaining between them. Germline CDR1 and CDR2: MNHEY and SVGAGI. DNA for the CDR3: TGTGCCAGCAGGGACAGCCCGGGCGGGTATGGCTACACCTTC. Translating gives CASRDSPGGYGYTF.

This chain connects TRBV13 to TRBJ2-7, with TRBD1 matching 9 bases. This CDR3 region has 16 residues. CDR1 PRHDT and CDR2 FYEKMQ come from the germline V gene (reference sequence). V trimming: 0 bases; J trimming: 1 base; junction bases outside the gene matches: 4. CDR3 in amino acids: CASSLGAGTGSYEQYF. As DNA, the CDR3 is TGTGCCAGCAGCTTAGGAGCCGGGACAGGGTCCTACGAGCAGTACTTC.

This chain connects TRBV5-4 to TRBJ1-1; TRBD1 is a possible D gene (6 bases). Trimming removed 1 base at V and 6 bases at J, with 10 bases between. The germline CDR1 and CDR2 sequences are SGHNT and YYREEE (reference sequence). The CDR3 length is 13 residues. The CDR3 DNA follows: TGTGCCAGCAGCTTGACAGGGCGCGCTGAAGCTTTCTTT. Translation: CASSLTGRAEAFF. The full variable domain, its missing parts supplied by reference TRBV5-4 and TRBJ1-1, is ETGVTQSPTHLIKTRGQQVTLRCSSQSGHNTVSWYQQALGQGPQFIFQYYREEENGRGNFPPRFSGLQFPNYSSELNVNALELDDSALYLCASSLTGRAEAFFGQGTRLTVV.

V usage is TRBV5-4 and J usage is TRBJ1-1, with D possibly matching TRBD1 (5 bases). Trimming took 9 bases from V and 6 from J, leaving 24 bases between them. Looked up from germline, CDR1 is SGHNT and CDR2 is YYREEE (reference sequence). The CDR3 loop spans 15 amino acids. The CDR3 region is CATRPVRADRAEAFF. The DNA for the CDR3 is TGTGCCACCCGACCGGTCAGGGCGGACCGCGCTGAAGCTTTCTTT.

The CDR3 DNA sequence: TGTGCCAGCAGCTTAGCGGGCAGGGATAATGAAAAACTGTTTTTT. This gives the protein CASSLAGRDNEKLFF. This chain uses TRBV7-9 with TRBJ1-4, with a tentative D call TRBD1 (5 bases). Germline V gene lookup returns CDR1 SEHNR and CDR2 FQNEAQ (reference sequence). Trimming pared 0 bases from V and 4 bases from J, leaving 9 bases between. This CDR3 has 15 amino acids.

This chain uses TRBV27 with TRBJ1-2, with a possible D match to TRBD1 (6 bases). Trimming removed 5 bases from V and 4 bases from J, with 14 bases in between. Germline CDR1 reads MNHEY; CDR2 reads SMNVEV (reference sequence). CDR3 length: 14 amino acids. CDR3 amino acids: CASSTLQGTYGYTF. In DNA, the CDR3 is TGTGCCAGCAGTACTCTACAGGGCACCTATGGCTACACCTTC.

The chain carries TRBV6-5 and TRBJ1-2, with TRBD1 matching 9 bases. Per the germline V gene, CDR1 is MNHEY and CDR2 is SVGAGI. V trimming: 2 bases; J trimming: 5 bases; junction bases outside the gene matches: 9. The CDR3 runs 16 residues. The CDR3 region is CASSYRIQDRGYGYTF. The CDR3 region has the DNA TGTGCCAGCAGTTACCGAATTCAGGACAGGGGATATGGCTACACCTTC.

The rearrangement links TRBV13 to TRBJ2-7, with D perhaps matching TRBD2 (5 bases). The CDR3 has 14 amino acids. The ends were cut back, 0 bases at V and 3 bases at J, with 9 bases in the middle. Germline loops: CDR1 PRHDT, CDR2 FYEKMQ (reference sequence). CDR3: CASSLGSRDYEQYF. The DNA of the CDR3 is TGTGCCAGCAGCTTAGGGTCTCGGGACTACGAGCAGTACTTC.

The chain couples TRBV2 to TRBJ1-1; possible D gene TRBD1, 5 bases. V gave up 7 bases and J gave up 0 bases, with 9 bases separating them. Germline CDR1 and CDR2: SNHLY and FYNNEI. This CDR3 is 13 amino acids long. CDR3 amino acids: CASIGGVNTEAFF. In DNA form, the CDR3 reads TGTGCCAGCATAGGAGGGGTGAACACTGAAGCTTTCTTT.

The chain has TRBV30 and TRBJ2-3, with 9 bases identical to TRBD2. This CDR3 has 15 amino acids. Losses at the gene ends were 1 base for V and 4 bases for J; bases not matched to a gene: 6. The germline V gene has CDR1 GTSNPN and CDR2 SVGIG (reference sequence). DNA for the CDR3: TGTGCCTGGAGTGGGCGGGAGGGCCAGTCAGATACGCAGTATTTT. It specifies CAWSGREGQSDTQYF.

The chain couples TRBV27 to TRBJ1-6; D is possibly TRBD1 (6 bases). The V gene lost 3 bases and the J gene lost 7 bases, with 13 bases spanning the gap. Germline CDR1 is MNHEY and CDR2 is SMNVEV (reference sequence). CDR3 length: 15 amino acids. In DNA form, the CDR3 reads TGTGCCAGCAGTTTGTGGCAGGGGCTAAATTCACCCCTCCACTTT. Protein sequence: CASSLWQGLNSPLHF.

The chain links TRBV7-6 to TRBJ2-2, with D possibly being TRBD1 (6 bases). The CDR3 extends over 19 amino acids. Germline lookup yields CDR1 SGHVS and CDR2 FNYEAQ. Trimming removed 1 base from V and 2 bases from J, with 20 bases in between. CDR3 nucleotides: TGTGCCAGCAGCTTAGGGCTCAGACGGACAGAGTCAAACACCGGGGAGCTGTTTTTT. Its translation: CASSLGLRRTESNTGELFF. Full variable domain (rest looked up from reference TRBV7-6 and TRBJ2-2): GAGVSQSPRYKVTKRGQDVALRCDPISGHVSLYWYRQALGQGPEFLTYFNYEAQQDKSGLPNDRFSAERPEGSISTLTIQRTEQRDSAMYRCASSLGLRRTESNTGELFFGEGSRLTVL.

The J gene is TRBJ1-5, the V gene TRBV30; 7 nucleotides line up with TRBD1. Per the germline V gene, CDR1 is GTSNPN and CDR2 is SVGIG (reference sequence). V lost 3 bases, J lost 0 bases, and 5 bases stayed unmatched. The CDR3 length is 15 residues. Here the CDR3 reads CAWSRDSHSNQPQHF. The DNA for the CDR3 is TGTGCCTGGAGCCGGGACAGCCATAGCAATCAGCCCCAGCATTTT.

The genes are TRBV6-6 and TRBJ2-5, with D possibly matching TRBD2 (5 bases). The CDR3 contains 14 residues. Germline assignment: CDR1 MNHNY and CDR2 SVGAGI (reference sequence). The germline V and J ends were trimmed by 2 bases and 5 bases, with 12 bases remaining between them. The CDR3 DNA reads TGTGCCAGCAGTTACGGGCAGGAGGTTGAGACCCAGTACTTC. Protein product: CASSYGQEVETQYF.

As for this clone: The same CDR3 can be traced to other DNA sequences in this sample. The chain links TRBV2 to TRBJ1-5, with D possibly TRBD1 on 5 matching bases. The CDR3 is made up of 14 amino acids. Trimming cost V 2 bases and J 4 bases, with 9 bases left between them. Per the germline V gene, CDR1 is SNHLY and CDR2 is FYNNEI. CDR3 protein: CASSETGLNQPQHF. The CDR3 bases are TGTGCCAGCAGTGAAACAGGCCTTAATCAGCCCCAGCATTTT.